The 32 T cell receptor beta chains below were found in one sample sequenced in a study of cytomegalovirus exposure and HLA in healthy donors. Sequencing used immunoSEQ multiplex PCR; TCRdb keeps in-frame clones, though not all of them. Of 300,000 or so clones detected, around 90% appear once; the ten largest clones hold more than 0.95%. Material: PBMCs. The receptors stem from a man under 40 in good health and CMV-seronegative.

J is TRBJ2-7 and V is TRBV6-5; 10 positions agree with TRBD1. CDR1 is MNHEY, CDR2 SVGAGI, per germline. Germline trimming cut 6 bases from V and 3 bases from J; bases unmatched to any gene: 8. This CDR3 has 15 residues. The CDR3 DNA follows: TGTGCCAGCAGCGGCCGGGACAGGGGACTCTACGAGCAGTACTTC. It is translated as CASSGRDRGLYEQYF.

This rearrangement joins TRBV27 to TRBJ1-1; no clear D gene. There are 15 residues in the CDR3. Trimming stripped 5 bases from V and 0 bases from J, with 13 bases between. Germline-derived CDR1 and CDR2 are MNHEY and SMNVEV (reference sequence). The CDR3 region is CASSLSSSMNTEAFF. The DNA of the CDR3 is TGTGCCAGCAGTCTTAGCAGTTCCATGAACACTGAAGCTTTCTTT.

This chain uses TRBV7-6 with TRBJ2-2, with D tentatively TRBD2 (5 bases). V gave up 6 bases and J gave up 0 bases, with 11 bases separating them. This CDR3 is 15 amino acids long. The germline CDR1 and CDR2 sequences are SGHVS and FNYEAQ. CDR3 DNA: TGTGCCAGCAGACCTAGCCGAACGAACACCGGGGAGCTGTTTTTT. Encoded protein: CASRPSRTNTGELFF. The complete variable domain, with remaining parts taken from reference TRBV7-6 and TRBJ2-2, reads GAGVSQSPRYKVTKRGQDVALRCDPISGHVSLYWYRQALGQGPEFLTYFNYEAQQDKSGLPNDRFSAERPEGSISTLTIQRTEQRDSAMYRCASRPSRTNTGELFFGEGSRLTVL.

This chain links TRBV6-4 with TRBJ2-5; no clear D. V lost 0 bases to trimming and J lost 5 bases, with 7 bases between them. The CDR3 runs 13 residues. CDR1 is MRHNA and CDR2 is SNTAGT in the germline V gene. DNA for the CDR3: TGTGCCAGCAGTGACTCGGGCTTTGAGACCCAGTACTTC. This codes for CASSDSGFETQYF.

The chain couples TRBV30 to TRBJ2-5, with 10 bases that match TRBD2. V dropped 0 bases and J dropped 4; count of bases not matched to a gene: 5. The CDR3 is 15 residues long. Germline V gene data show CDR1 as GTSNPN and CDR2 as SVGIG (reference sequence). CDR3 bases: TGTGCCTGGAGTGTAGGGTCTAGCGGGGGAGAGACCCAGTACTTC. Translation: CAWSVGSSGGETQYF.

This sequence joins TRBV5-1 and TRBJ2-1, with D perhaps TRBD2 (5 bases). CDR1 is SGHRS, CDR2 YFSETQ, per germline. This CDR3 has 13 amino acids. Trimming removed 1 base from V and 6 bases from J, with 8 bases in between. The CDR3 sequence is CASSLPSINEQFF. The DNA for the CDR3 is TGCGCCAGCAGCTTGCCTAGCATCAATGAGCAGTTCTTC.

The sample holds one count of this clone. The identical CDR3 is also encoded by other nucleotide sequences in the sample. This rearrangement joins TRBV5-1 to TRBJ2-3, with TRBD1 matching over 9 bases. The V gene end was trimmed by 0 bases and the J gene end by 0 bases; junction bases not matched to a gene: 2. The germline gives CDR1 SGHRS, CDR2 YFSETQ. The CDR3 is 16 residues long. The CDR3 reads CASSLGDRASTDTQYF. CDR3 DNA: TGCGCCAGCAGCTTGGGGGACAGGGCTAGCACAGATACGCAGTATTTT.

The V gene is TRBV27, the J gene TRBJ2-5, with D possibly matching TRBD2 (5 bases). Germline V gives CDR1 MNHEY, CDR2 SMNVEV (reference sequence). This CDR3 is 15 amino acids long. The V end was cut by 3 bases, the J end by 0 bases, with 11 bases between. DNA of the CDR3: TGTGCCAGCAGTTTCGGGGTTGGCGACCAAGAGACCCAGTACTTC. Protein: CASSFGVGDQETQYF.

V usage is TRBV6-5 and J usage is TRBJ2-5; D possibly corresponds to TRBD2 (6 bases). Trimming stripped 7 bases from V and 3 bases from J, with 12 bases between. The CDR3 is 13 amino acids. Per germline, CDR1 MNHEY and CDR2 SVGAGI. The CDR3 sequence is CASTPPGEETQYF. CDR3 bases: TGTGCCAGCACCCCTCCGGGGGAAGAGACCCAGTACTTC.

The V and J genes are TRBV5-6 and TRBJ1-3; D ambiguous. The CDR3 spans 14 residues. Trimming cost V 0 bases and J 5 bases, with 9 bases left between them. Germline loops: CDR1 SGHDT, CDR2 YYEEEE. DNA of the CDR3: TGTGCCAGCAGCTTGGCAGTGAAGAGAAACACCATATATTTT. Residues: CASSLAVKRNTIYF.

This chain connects TRBV5-1 to TRBJ1-2; TRBD1 matches at 7 bases. CDR1 SGHRS and CDR2 YFSETQ come from the germline V gene. Germline trimming cut 3 bases from V and 4 bases from J; bases unmatched to any gene: 12. This CDR3 is 16 amino acids long. The CDR3 region has the DNA TGCGCCAGCAGCTCGACCGGGACAGCCCGGTTCTATGGCTACACCTTC. This gives the protein CASSSTGTARFYGYTF.

V usage is TRBV9 and J usage is TRBJ2-3; TRBD2 matches 9 bases. The CDR3 is made up of 15 amino acids. Trimming took 6 bases from V and 4 from J; bases not matched to a gene: 9. CDR1 and CDR2 from the germline V gene are SGDLS and YYNGEE. CDR3 nucleotides: TGTGCCAGCAACCACTGGGGCGGGGGGGCAGATACGCAGTATTTT. Amino acid sequence: CASNHWGGGADTQYF.

The rearrangement uses TRBV4-1 and TRBJ1-2; D perhaps matches TRBD1 (5 bases). CDR1 and CDR2 from the germline V gene are MGHRA and YSYEKL. CDR3 length equals 16 residues. Trimming removed 0 bases from V and 2 bases from J, with 13 bases in between. The CDR3 protein is CASSQEPQVVNYGYTF. The CDR3 nucleotides are TGCGCCAGCAGCCAAGAGCCACAGGTTGTAAACTATGGCTACACCTTC.

V and J are TRBV6-1 and TRBJ2-1; the D gene is possibly TRBD2 (6 bases). This CDR3 is 15 amino acids long. Germline loops: CDR1 MNHNS, CDR2 SASEGT. The ends were cut back, 7 bases at V and 5 bases at J, with 18 bases in the middle. The CDR3 loop is CASTGTRVPNNEQFF. As DNA, the CDR3 is TGTGCCAGCACCGGGACTCGCGTGCCGAACAATGAGCAGTTCTTC.

The rearrangement joins TRBV7-9 to TRBJ2-7, with 7 bases matching TRBD1. Trimming cost V 5 bases and J 1 base; bases outside gene matches: 8. CDR1 is SEHNR and CDR2 is FQNEAQ in the germline V gene (reference sequence). The CDR3 has 15 residues. CDR3 residues: CASSVGTAPSYEQYF. Here the CDR3 DNA reads TGTGCCAGCAGCGTTGGGACAGCTCCTTCCTACGAGCAGTACTTC.

This sequence joins TRBV7-6 and TRBJ1-1; 9 bases match TRBD1. The germline V gene has CDR1 SGHVS and CDR2 FNYEAQ. This CDR3 contains 15 residues. Trimming at V came to 0 bases and at J to 4 bases, leaving 3 bases not matched to a gene. The chain's CDR3 is CASSLALGQGTEAFF. CDR3 in DNA: TGTGCCAGCAGCTTAGCTCTGGGACAGGGCACTGAAGCTTTCTTT. The whole variable domain, remainder taken from reference TRBV7-6 and TRBJ1-1, is GAGVSQSPRYKVTKRGQDVALRCDPISGHVSLYWYRQALGQGPEFLTYFNYEAQQDKSGLPNDRFSAERPEGSISTLTIQRTEQRDSAMYRCASSLALGQGTEAFFGQGTRLTVV.

The rearrangement links TRBV21-1 to TRBJ2-2; the table assigns TRBD1, which was not confirmed against the DNA. TRBV21-1 is a pseudogene locus. This CDR3 contains 16 residues. CDR3 sequence (DNA): TGTGCCAGCAGCAAAGGACAGGGGGTGTCCACCGGGGAGCTGTTTTTT. It specifies CASSKGQGVSTGELFF.

The sample holds one count of this clone. V gene TRBV6-6 combines with J gene TRBJ2-3, with D perhaps matching TRBD2 (6 bases). Germline CDR1 reads MNHNY; CDR2 reads SVGAGI (reference sequence). The CDR3 consists of 16 residues. Trimming took 6 bases from V and 0 from J, leaving 16 bases between them. The CDR3 sequence: CASRETLALSTDTQYF. The CDR3 region has the DNA TGTGCCAGCAGAGAAACCCTAGCGTTGAGCACAGATACGCAGTATTTT.

The chain employs TRBV18 and TRBJ2-7, with a weak D call TRBD1 (5 bases). The CDR3 extends over 13 amino acids. Germline lookup yields CDR1 KGHSH and CDR2 LQKENI. Trimming stripped 6 bases from V and 2 bases from J, with 11 bases between. As DNA, the CDR3 is TGTGCCAGCTCTGGGGCGGAAACCTACGAGCAGTACTTC. It yields the protein CASSGAETYEQYF. The entire variable domain, with the rest obtained from reference TRBV18 and TRBJ2-7, is as follows: NAGVMQNPRHLVRRRGQEARLRCSPMKGHSHVYWYRQLPEEGLKFMVYLQKENIIDESGMPKERFSAEFPKEGPSILRIQQVVRGDSAAYFCASSGAETYEQYFGPGTRLTVT.

This clone was seen once. The CDR3 end shows no conserved phenylalanine or tryptophan, and so a read error is likely. Because the CDR3's place on the DNA is in doubt, the DNA is left out and the CDR3 is given as listed by TCRdb. CDR3 amino acids: CASSKGSR. V usage is TRBV21-1 and J usage is TRBJ1-2. TRBV21-1 is annotated as a pseudogene. The CDR3 spans 8 residues, counting both ends.

J is TRBJ1-1 and V is TRBV9, with 7 positions matching TRBD1. CDR3 size: 15 residues. Germline CDR1 SGDLS, CDR2 YYNGEE. Trimming at V came to 4 bases and at J to 2 bases, leaving 8 bases not matched to a gene. The DNA for the CDR3 is TGTGCCAGCAGCCCCACGACAGGGAGCAACACTGAAGCTTTCTTT. Its protein product is CASSPTTGSNTEAFF.

In its sample, this clone was seen once. The chain couples TRBV6-6 to TRBJ1-5; 10 bases are shared with TRBD1. V was clipped by 0 bases and J by 4 bases; unmatched bases: 0. CDR1 and CDR2 from the germline V gene are MNHNY and SVGAGI (reference sequence). The CDR3 is 15 amino acids. The CDR3 region is CASSYSDRGNQPQHF. The CDR3 region has the DNA TGTGCCAGCAGTTACTCGGACAGGGGGAATCAGCCCCAGCATTTT.

This clone appeared a single time. The chain employs TRBV14 and TRBJ1-2; D perhaps matches TRBD1 (5 bases). The V end lost 6 bases, the J end lost 2 bases, and 10 bases lay between the germline ends. The CDR3 covers 13 residues. Germline V gene data show CDR1 as SGHDN and CDR2 as FVKESK. The CDR3 loop is CASRLQGNYGYTF. Here the CDR3 DNA reads TGTGCCAGCAGACTCCAGGGAAACTATGGCTACACCTTC.

V is TRBV28 and J is TRBJ1-1; 9 bases map to TRBD1. The trim removed 5 bases at V and 5 bases at J, leaving 9 bases unmatched. Germline values: CDR1 MDHEN, CDR2 SYDVKM. CDR3 length equals 15 residues. CDR3 in amino acids: CASSTLGTGLTEAFF. Here the CDR3 DNA reads TGTGCCAGCAGTACCTTGGGGACAGGGTTGACTGAAGCTTTCTTT.

The gene calls are TRBV6-5 and TRBJ1-1; 9 nucleotides match TRBD1. Germline V gives CDR1 MNHEY, CDR2 SVGAGI. The CDR3 contains 15 residues. J lost 4 bases, V lost 1 base, and 4 bases had no gene match. CDR3 protein: CASSYLDRGTTEAFF. The CDR3 DNA reads as TGTGCCAGCAGTTACTTGGACAGGGGAACCACTGAAGCTTTCTTT.

This clone was seen only a few times. This rearrangement joins TRBV6-1 to TRBJ1-4; 11 nucleotides match TRBD1. J lost 9 bases, V lost 7 bases, and 7 bases had no gene match. The germline CDR1 and CDR2 sequences are MNHNS and SASEGT. The CDR3 has 14 residues. This CDR3 reads CASIGQGAIKKLFF. The CDR3 DNA follows: TGTGCCAGCATTGGACAGGGGGCAATTAAAAAACTGTTTTTT.

The chain joins TRBV27 to TRBJ2-7; 9 positions match TRBD2. Germline lookup yields CDR1 MNHEY and CDR2 SMNVEV (reference sequence). The length of the CDR3 is 15 residues. V lost 8 bases, J lost 2 bases, and 10 bases stayed unmatched. This CDR3 reads CASRGFGGGAYEQYF. The CDR3 DNA sequence: TGTGCCAGCCGAGGTTTTGGCGGGGGGGCCTACGAGCAGTACTTC.

V is TRBV5-6 and J is TRBJ2-3; weak D call: TRBD2 (6 bases). CDR1 and CDR2 from the germline V gene are SGHDT and YYEEEE. The V and J ends lost 3 bases and 2 bases respectively, with 10 bases between them. The CDR3 totals 14 residues. The CDR3 region has the DNA TGTGCCAGCAGCTCACTAGCTTCCACAGATACGCAGTATTTT. It is translated as CASSSLASTDTQYF.

This rearrangement joins TRBV5-1 to TRBJ1-2; 10 bases fit TRBD1. Germline V gene data show CDR1 as SGHRS and CDR2 as YFSETQ. After removal of 4 bases from V and 6 bases from J, the junction contained 6 bases not matched to a gene. The CDR3 loop spans 14 amino acids. The CDR3 spells CASSPTGGKDGYTF. CDR3 nucleotides: TGCGCCAGCAGCCCGACAGGGGGCAAAGATGGCTACACCTTC.

This chain joins TRBV14 and TRBJ2-7; maybe TRBD2 (5 bases). The germline gives CDR1 SGHDN, CDR2 FVKESK. V was trimmed by 4 bases and J by 4 bases, leaving 11 bases between them. This CDR3 has 13 residues. The CDR3 loop reads CASSRSDSYEQYF. CDR3 DNA sequence: TGTGCCAGCAGCCGCTCGGACTCATACGAGCAGTACTTC.

This chain uses TRBV6-1 with TRBJ1-6; TRBD1 matches 7 bases. CDR3 size: 18 residues. Trimming cost V 3 bases and J 8 bases; bases outside gene matches: 16. Per the germline V gene, CDR1 is MNHNS and CDR2 is SASEGT. The CDR3 here is CASSEAPGQARPYSPLHF. The CDR3 nucleotides are TGTGCCAGCAGTGAGGCCCCCGGACAGGCTCGGCCCTATTCACCCCTCCACTTT.

The rearrangement uses TRBV4-1 and TRBJ2-1; TRBD2 matches 7 bases. Trimming cost V 4 bases and J 4 bases; bases outside gene matches: 7. This CDR3 is built from 15 residues. Germline V gene lookup returns CDR1 MGHRA and CDR2 YSYEKL. The CDR3 reads CASSRLRGSYNEQFF. As DNA, the CDR3 is TGCGCCAGCAGCCGACTGCGGGGGAGTTACAATGAGCAGTTCTTC.